Detailed here is one TCR beta chain. The antigen is unknown. The data were taken from a study of cytomegalovirus exposure and HLA in healthy donors. Study-level points and caveats: Reports indicate that TCR beta sequences accurately predicted the HLA-A and HLA-B alleles of most subjects. For TCR beta chains, V- and J-gene trimming was later linked to a missense DCLRE1C variant. It was likely that a cluster of highly shared sequence variants was a sequencing artifact.

PCR was performed using 60 Vbeta and 13 Jbeta primers. Measured with immunoSEQ multiplex PCR; TCRdb has only the in-frame clones, and not every one. The sample has fewer than 100,000 clones, 77% seen once; the top ten hold approximately 7.7%. With 9 bases clipped from V and 6 bases from J, the junction kept 15 bases outside the gene matches. The germline CDR1 and CDR2 sequences are SNHLY and FYNNEI. The CDR3 contains 15 residues. The donors gave bone marrow, and they were healthy. Sequencing was carried out using PBMCs. The TCR comes from a female donor in good health and CMV-seronegative. This chain joins TRBV2 and TRBJ1-2; 8 bases match TRBD1. In DNA, the CDR3 is TGTGCCAGTAAACCCCCAGGGGGCGCGGGCGATGGCTACACCTTC. Its protein is CASKPPGGAGDGYTF.